This T cell receptor (beta chain) originates from a study of blood T cell repertoires in COVID-19. For the study at large: Acute and convalescent COVID-19 specimens originated in the United States, Italy and Spain. PBMCs, B-cell-depleted T cells, or T cells were the source of the cDNA or gDNA that made up the material.

Authors' data handling: Nucleated cell counts were estimated from reference gene primer amplification. Some clones are missing from TCRdb's copy, which holds only in-frame ones; the method was immunoSEQ multiplex PCR. V, J and clone size are taken as reported in that table, and D and trimming were inferred from the DNA itself. Found here are tens of thousands of clones, 70% to 85% of them singletons; the top ten hold approximately 8.8%. Per germline, CDR1 MNHEY and CDR2 SVGAGI. The CDR3 sequence is 14 residues long. Trimming took 4 bases from V and 3 from J; bases not matched to a gene: 3. Sequenced sample: peripheral blood. This rearrangement joins TRBV6-5 to TRBJ2-3, with 8 positions matching TRBD2. This clonotype was sampled from a man between 60 and 75 years old with acute or convalescent COVID-19. The CDR3, as DNA: TGTGCCAGCAGTTTAGCGGGGAGGACAGATACGCAGTATTTT. As protein: CASSLAGRTDTQYF.